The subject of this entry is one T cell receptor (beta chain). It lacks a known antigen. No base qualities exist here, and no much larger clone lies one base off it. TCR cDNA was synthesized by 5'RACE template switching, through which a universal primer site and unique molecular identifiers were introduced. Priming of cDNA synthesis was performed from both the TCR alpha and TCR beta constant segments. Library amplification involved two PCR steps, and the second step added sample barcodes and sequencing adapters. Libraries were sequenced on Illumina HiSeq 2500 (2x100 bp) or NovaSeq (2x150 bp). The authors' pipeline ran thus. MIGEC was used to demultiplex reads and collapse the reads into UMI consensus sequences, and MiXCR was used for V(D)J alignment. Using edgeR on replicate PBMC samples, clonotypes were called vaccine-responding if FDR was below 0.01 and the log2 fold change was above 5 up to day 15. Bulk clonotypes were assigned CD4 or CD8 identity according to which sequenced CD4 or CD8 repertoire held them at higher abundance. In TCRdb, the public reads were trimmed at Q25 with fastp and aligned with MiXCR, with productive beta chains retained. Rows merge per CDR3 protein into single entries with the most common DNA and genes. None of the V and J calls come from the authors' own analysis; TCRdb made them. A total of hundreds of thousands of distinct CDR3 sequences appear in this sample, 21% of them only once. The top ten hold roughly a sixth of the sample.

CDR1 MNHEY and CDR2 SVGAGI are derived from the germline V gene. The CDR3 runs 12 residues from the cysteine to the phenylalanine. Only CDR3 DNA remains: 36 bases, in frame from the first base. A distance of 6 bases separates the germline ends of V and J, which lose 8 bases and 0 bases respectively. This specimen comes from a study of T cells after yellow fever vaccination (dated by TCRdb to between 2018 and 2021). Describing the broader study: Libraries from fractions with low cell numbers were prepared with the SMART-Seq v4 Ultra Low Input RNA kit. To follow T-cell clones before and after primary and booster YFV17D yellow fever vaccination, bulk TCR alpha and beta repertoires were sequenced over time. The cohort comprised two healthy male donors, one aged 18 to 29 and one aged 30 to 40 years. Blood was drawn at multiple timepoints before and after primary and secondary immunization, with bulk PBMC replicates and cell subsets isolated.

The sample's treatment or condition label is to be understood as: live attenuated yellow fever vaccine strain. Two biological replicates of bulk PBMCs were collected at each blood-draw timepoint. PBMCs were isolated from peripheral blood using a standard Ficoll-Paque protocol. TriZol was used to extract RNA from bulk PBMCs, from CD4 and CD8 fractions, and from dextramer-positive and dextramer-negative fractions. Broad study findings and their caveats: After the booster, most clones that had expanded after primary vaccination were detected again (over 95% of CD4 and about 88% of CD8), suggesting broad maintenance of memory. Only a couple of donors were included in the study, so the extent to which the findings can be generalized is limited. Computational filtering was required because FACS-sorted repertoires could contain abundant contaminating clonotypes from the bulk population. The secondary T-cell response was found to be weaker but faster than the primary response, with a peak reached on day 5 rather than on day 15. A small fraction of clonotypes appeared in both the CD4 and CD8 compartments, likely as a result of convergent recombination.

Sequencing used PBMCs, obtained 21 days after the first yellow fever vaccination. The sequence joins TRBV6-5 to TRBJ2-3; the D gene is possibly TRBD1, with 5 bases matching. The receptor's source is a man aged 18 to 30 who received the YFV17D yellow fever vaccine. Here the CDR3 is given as CASQGSTDTQYF. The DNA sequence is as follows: TGTGCCAGCCAGGGAAGCACAGATACGCAGTATTTT.